A single sample gave rise to the 32 T cell receptor beta chains below, sequenced in a study of a mutant IDH1 vaccine in newly diagnosed glioma. Their antigens remain unidentified. Libraries were prepared by immunoSEQ multiplex PCR; TCRdb keeps only in-frame clonotypes and omits some of them. The table records tens of thousands of clones, around 76% of them present only once. Regarding time point: week 23, last vaccination. The investigators gave 300 ug of mutant IDH1 20-mer peptide in each vaccine dose, together with topical imiquimod. This specimen was PBMCs, taken from a glioma patient whose treatment included an IDH1 peptide vaccine. The receptors were sampled from a woman aged 40 to 50 with glioma. Some clones in this sample may be carry-over from other donors' samples.

The V call is TRBV6-5, the J call TRBJ2-1; D gene unclear. V was trimmed by 0 bases and J by 7 bases, leaving 7 bases between them. Germline values: CDR1 MNHEY, CDR2 SVGAGI. The CDR3 runs to 13 residues. The CDR3 region is CASSYSSLNEQFF. CDR3 DNA sequence: TGTGCCAGCAGTTACTCGTCCCTAAATGAGCAGTTCTTC.

This chain connects TRBV19 to TRBJ1-2; perhaps TRBD1 as D (5 bases). CDR3 length: 13 residues. The germline CDR1 and CDR2 sequences are LNHDA and SQIVND (reference sequence). The V gene lost 10 bases and the J gene lost 4 bases, with 16 bases spanning the gap. This CDR3 reads CATSGGLIYGYTF. DNA for the CDR3: TGTGCCACCAGTGGGGGTTTAATCTATGGCTACACCTTC.

The chain is built from TRBV5-4 and TRBJ2-1, with unresolved D. Trimming took off 0 bases at V and 5 bases at J, with 6 bases between the two ends. CDR3 length: 13 residues. Germline V gene lookup returns CDR1 SGHNT and CDR2 YYREEE (reference sequence). Here the CDR3 reads CASSLDYNNEQFF. CDR3 nucleotides: TGTGCCAGCAGCTTGGACTACAACAATGAGCAGTTCTTC.

The V and J genes are TRBV9 and TRBJ2-5, with 8 bases identical to TRBD2. The trim removed 6 bases at V and 2 bases at J, leaving 9 bases unmatched. Germline CDR1 and CDR2: SGDLS and YYNGEE. This CDR3 spans 15 amino acids. The CDR3 is CASTIGREVQETQYF. Here the CDR3 DNA reads TGTGCCAGCACCATCGGGCGGGAGGTTCAAGAGACCCAGTACTTC.

The gene calls are TRBV14 and TRBJ1-1; TRBD1 matches 8 bases. V lost 3 bases to trimming and J lost 5 bases; unmatched junction nucleotides: 8. Germline assignment: CDR1 SGHDN and CDR2 FVKESK. CDR3 length equals 15 residues. Written as DNA, the CDR3 is TGTGCCAGCAGCCAGATGCGGACAGGGAAAACTGAAGCTTTCTTT. Its translation is CASSQMRTGKTEAFF.

This clone was found a few times. V usage is TRBV18 and J usage is TRBJ2-7; 7 bases line up with TRBD1. Germline assignment: CDR1 KGHSH and CDR2 LQKENI. The CDR3 sequence is 14 residues long. The junction had 7 bases not matched to a gene; V was cut back by 5 bases and J by 3 bases. For the CDR3, the DNA is TGTGCCAGCTCAGGTCCAGGGGGAAACTACGAGCAGTACTTC. This sequence encodes CASSGPGGNYEQYF.

There are a few counts of this clone. This rearrangement joins TRBV27 to TRBJ1-2, with 7 bases fitting TRBD1. CDR1 is MNHEY and CDR2 is SMNVEV in the germline V gene (reference sequence). CDR3 length: 17 residues. V gave up 5 bases and J gave up 0 bases; unmatched junction bases: 12. The CDR3 protein is CASSLTGGTVANYGYTF. DNA for the CDR3: TGTGCCAGCAGTCTTACCGGCGGGACAGTAGCTAACTATGGCTACACCTTC.

This rearrangement joins TRBV27 to TRBJ2-7; no clear D. This CDR3 contains 14 residues. Trimming stripped 2 bases from V and 6 bases from J, with 14 bases between. Per germline, CDR1 MNHEY and CDR2 SMNVEV (reference sequence). The CDR3 DNA follows: TGTGCCAGCAGTTTAACCCCGGTGGAAATCGAGCAGTACTTC. Encoded protein: CASSLTPVEIEQYF.

There are a few counts of this clone. V is TRBV18 and J is TRBJ1-4, with unresolved D. V dropped 3 bases and J dropped 5 bases, with 16 bases sitting between them. The CDR3 extends over 16 amino acids. CDR1 is KGHSH, CDR2 LQKENI, per germline. CDR3 DNA sequence: TGTGCCAGCTCACCGGAAGAATGGACTGAGAATGAAAAACTGTTTTTT. Encoded protein: CASSPEEWTENEKLFF.

This sequence joins TRBV4-3 and TRBJ2-7; TRBD1 matches at 7 bases. Germline CDR1 LGHNA, CDR2 YSLEER. The CDR3 consists of 15 residues. Trimming removed 0 bases from V and 4 bases from J; junction bases left unmatched: 6. CDR3 sequence (DNA): TGCGCCAGCAGCCAAGAAACTAGGGGGCAGTACGAGCAGTACTTC. Encoded protein: CASSQETRGQYEQYF.

This chain joins TRBV6-5 and TRBJ2-1, with D perhaps TRBD2 (6 bases). The V end was cut by 2 bases, the J end by 9 bases, with 11 bases between. Germline loops: CDR1 MNHEY, CDR2 SVGAGI. The CDR3 has 13 amino acids. Here the CDR3 reads CASSYTAGSEQFF. CDR3 bases: TGTGCCAGCAGTTACACGGCGGGAAGTGAGCAGTTCTTC.

This chain joins TRBV6-1 and TRBJ2-7, with 10 positions matching TRBD1. This CDR3 comprises 15 residues. Germline lookup yields CDR1 MNHNS and CDR2 SASEGT. V gave up 9 bases and J gave up 0 bases; unmatched junction bases: 8. In DNA form, the CDR3 reads TGTGCCAGTCGAAAGGACAGGGGGGCCTCCTACGAGCAGTACTTC. This gives the protein CASRKDRGASYEQYF.

The J gene is TRBJ2-2, the V gene TRBV2; 7 bases fit TRBD1. CDR3 length equals 14 residues. Germline loops: CDR1 SNHLY, CDR2 FYNNEI. Germline trimming cut 7 bases from V and 1 base from J; bases unmatched to any gene: 3. Here the CDR3 DNA reads TGTGCCAGCATCGGGACAGAGAACACCGGGGAGCTGTTTTTT. Its protein is CASIGTENTGELFF. Full variable domain (missing parts from reference TRBV2 and TRBJ2-2): EPEVTQTPSHQVTQMGQEVILRCVPISNHLYFYWYRQILGQKVEFLVSFYNNEISEKSEIFDDQFSVERPDGSNFTLKIRSTKLEDSAMYFCASIGTENTGELFFGEGSRLTVL.

The CDR3 DNA sequence: TGTGCCAGTAGTATTACGGCCGCCGGGGAGCTGTTTTTT. Its translation is CASSITAAGELFF. The chain is built from TRBV19 and TRBJ2-2, with D hard to call. Looked up from germline, CDR1 is LNHDA and CDR2 is SQIVND (reference sequence). The CDR3 length is 13 residues. Deletions cut 3 bases from V and 6 bases from J, with 8 bases between.

This chain links TRBV5-6 with TRBJ1-2; TRBD1 is a possible D gene (5 bases). The V end was cut by 5 bases, the J end by 4 bases, with 15 bases between. Germline CDR1 is SGHDT and CDR2 is YYEEEE. CDR3 length: 14 amino acids. DNA of the CDR3: TGTGCCAGCAGTCCGACGACAGAATTCTATGGCTACACCTTC. This sequence encodes CASSPTTEFYGYTF.

The chain joins TRBV29-1 to TRBJ1-1; D perhaps matches TRBD1 (6 bases). This CDR3 has 15 residues. Germline values: CDR1 SQVTM, CDR2 ANQGSEA. V dropped 7 bases and J dropped 0 bases, with 18 bases sitting between them. The CDR3 protein is CSAGRSGQMNTEAFF. The CDR3 DNA reads as TGCAGCGCTGGAAGGAGCGGACAGATGAACACTGAAGCTTTCTTT. Supplemented by reference TRBV29-1 and TRBJ1-1, the full variable domain reads SAVISQKPSRDICQRGTSLTIQCQVDSQVTMMFWYRQQPGQSLTLIATANQGSEATYESGFVIDKFPISRPNLTFSTLTVSNMSPEDSSIYLCSAGRSGQMNTEAFFGQGTRLTVV.

V is TRBV7-9 and J is TRBJ1-2; 8 bases match TRBD1. With V trimmed by 3 bases and J by 5 bases, 5 bases remained unmatched. From germline, CDR1 is SEHNR and CDR2 FQNEAQ (reference sequence). CDR3 length: 14 amino acids. The CDR3 DNA sequence: TGTGCCAGCAGCTTCGACAGGGGATGGTATGGCTACACCTTC. Translation gives CASSFDRGWYGYTF.

The chain combines TRBV5-6 with TRBJ1-1, with D tentatively TRBD1 (5 bases). The V end lost 4 bases, the J end lost 0 bases, and 19 bases lay between the germline ends. CDR3 length: 17 amino acids. CDR1 SGHDT and CDR2 YYEEEE come from the germline V gene. CDR3 DNA: TGTGCCAGCAGCGGCGGACGGGGGGGATGGATGAACACTGAAGCTTTCTTT. Protein product: CASSGGRGGWMNTEAFF.

This clone was counted only a few times. The chain has TRBV15 and TRBJ1-1; D call uncertain. Trimming removed 2 bases from V and 1 base from J, with 11 bases in between. The CDR3 is 15 residues long. CDR1 and CDR2 (germline): LNHNV, YYDKDF (reference sequence). DNA for the CDR3: TGTGCCACCAGCAGATATGAGACTGGGAACACTGAAGCTTTCTTT. Translation: CATSRYETGNTEAFF.

The chain couples TRBV19 to TRBJ2-7; no firm D call. The germline V and J ends were trimmed by 1 base and 0 bases, with 7 bases remaining between them. Germline CDR1 and CDR2: LNHDA and SQIVND (reference sequence). CDR3 length equals 14 residues. CDR3 bases: TGTGCCAGTAGTATAGGAGGTTTCTCCTACGAGCAGTACTTC. Amino acids: CASSIGGFSYEQYF.

The CDR3 DNA follows: TGTGCCAGTACACAGGGGGCGGGGGGCTACACCTTC. Translated: CASTQGAGGYTF. The rearrangement joins TRBV7-9 to TRBJ1-2; 9 nucleotides align to TRBD1. The germline V gene encodes CDR1 SEHNR and CDR2 FQNEAQ (reference sequence). Trimming at V came to 9 bases and at J to 8 bases, leaving 7 bases not matched to a gene. The CDR3 is 12 amino acids.

The chain couples TRBV5-1 to TRBJ1-4; 10 bases are shared with TRBD1. CDR3 length equals 14 residues. V was clipped by 5 bases and J by 8 bases; unmatched bases: 6. Germline V gene sequence: CDR1 SGHRS, CDR2 YFSETQ. In nucleotides, the CDR3 is TGCGCCAGCAGTCAGGGACAGGGGAAAGAAAAACTGTTTTTT. Its translation is CASSQGQGKEKLFF.

This clone was counted between two and nine times. The V gene is TRBV7-2, the J gene TRBJ1-5, with D unclear. Trimming pared 5 bases from V and 5 bases from J, leaving 16 bases between. This CDR3 has 15 amino acids. CDR1 and CDR2 from the germline V gene are SGHTA and FQGNSA. Here the CDR3 reads CASSQDRYGYQPQHF. The CDR3 nucleotides read TGTGCCAGCAGCCAAGACCGTTACGGGTATCAGCCCCAGCATTTT.

This chain joins TRBV10-2 and TRBJ2-2; no firm D call. V was shortened by 9 bases and J by 1 base, with 12 bases between the two germline ends. From germline, CDR1 is WSHSY and CDR2 SAAADI. CDR3 length: 14 amino acids. The chain's CDR3 is CASLRLGNTGELFF. The CDR3 coding sequence is TGCGCCAGTCTCCGGTTGGGGAACACCGGGGAGCTGTTTTTT.

The chain uses TRBV7-2 and TRBJ2-2; D unresolved. CDR1 and CDR2 (germline): SGHTA, FQGNSA. The CDR3 totals 14 residues. The V gene lost 7 bases and the J gene lost 4 bases, with 13 bases spanning the gap. The chain's CDR3 is CASTSMRFTGELFF. The CDR3 DNA sequence: TGTGCCAGCACCTCGATGAGGTTCACCGGGGAGCTGTTTTTT.

The CDR3 DNA reads TGTGCCAGCAGTTACTCGATGGGACTAGATACGCAGTATTTT. Translating it yields CASSYSMGLDTQYF. The chain combines TRBV6-6 with TRBJ2-3; a possible D gene is TRBD2 (6 bases). The CDR3 has 14 amino acids. The germline gives CDR1 MNHNY, CDR2 SVGAGI (reference sequence). Trimming removed 0 bases from V and 5 bases from J, with 9 bases in between.

The gene calls are TRBV5-1 and TRBJ2-7; TRBD2 aligns across 8 bases. The length of the CDR3 is 14 residues. Losses at the gene ends were 5 bases for V and 2 bases for J; bases not matched to a gene: 6. Germline-derived CDR1 and CDR2 are SGHRS and YFSETQ. CDR3 coding DNA: TGCGCCAGCAGAGGTGGGCGGGAGGCCTACGAGCAGTACTTC. Amino acids: CASRGGREAYEQYF.

The rearrangement joins TRBV21-1 to TRBJ2-1. TRBV21-1 is deemed a pseudogene. The CDR3 has 16 amino acids. The CDR3 DNA reads as TGTGCCAGCAGCAAATTCTCGACAGAAACCGCTAGCGAGCAGTTCTTC. Translation: CASSKFSTETASEQFF.

V and J are TRBV9 and TRBJ2-3, with D perhaps given as TRBD1 or TRBD2 (6 bases each). This CDR3 spans 16 amino acids. Germline CDR1 is SGDLS and CDR2 is YYNGEE. V lost 3 bases to trimming and J lost 3 bases, with 17 bases between them. CDR3 sequence (DNA): TGTGCCAGCAGCGAGTTGCGGAGGGGGGAAACAGATACGCAGTATTTT. As protein: CASSELRRGETDTQYF.

The chain is built from TRBV2 and TRBJ2-5, with 9 bases matching TRBD2. Germline V lookup: CDR1 SNHLY, CDR2 FYNNEI. The CDR3 length is 15 residues. V trimming: 6 bases; J trimming: 1 base; junction bases outside the gene matches: 6. The CDR3 loop reads CASSGLAGSQETQYF. As DNA, the CDR3 is TGTGCCAGCAGCGGGCTAGCGGGATCCCAAGAGACCCAGTACTTC.

V usage is TRBV6-5 and J usage is TRBJ2-7; 10 positions match TRBD2. V shed 3 bases and J 3 bases; nucleotides not matched to a gene: 5. The V gene's germline CDR1 is MNHEY and CDR2 SVGAGI. CDR3 size: 15 residues. In nucleotides, the CDR3 is TGTGCCAGCAGTTATCTAGCGGGAGAAAACTACGAGCAGTACTTC. As protein: CASSYLAGENYEQYF.

The gene calls are TRBV2 and TRBJ1-6; 9 bases align to TRBD1. Looked up from germline, CDR1 is SNHLY and CDR2 is FYNNEI. The CDR3 is 19 residues long. V shed 6 bases, J shed 6 bases, and the junction held 18 bases outside the gene matches. The CDR3 DNA follows: TGTGCCAGCAGCGCACCGGGACAGGGTCTACAAATTGGTAATTCACCCCTCCACTTT. Its translation is CASSAPGQGLQIGNSPLHF.